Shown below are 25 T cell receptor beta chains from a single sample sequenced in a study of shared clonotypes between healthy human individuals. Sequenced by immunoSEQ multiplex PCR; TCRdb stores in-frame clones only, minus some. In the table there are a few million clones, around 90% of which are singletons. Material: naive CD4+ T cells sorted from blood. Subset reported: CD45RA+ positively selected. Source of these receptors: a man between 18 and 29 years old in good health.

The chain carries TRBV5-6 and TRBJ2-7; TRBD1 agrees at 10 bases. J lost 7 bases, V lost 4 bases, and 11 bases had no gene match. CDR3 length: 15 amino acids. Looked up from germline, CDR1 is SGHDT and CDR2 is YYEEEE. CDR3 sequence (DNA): TGTGCCAGCAGCCGTAAGGGACAGGGGTTTTATGAGCAGTACTTC. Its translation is CASSRKGQGFYEQYF.

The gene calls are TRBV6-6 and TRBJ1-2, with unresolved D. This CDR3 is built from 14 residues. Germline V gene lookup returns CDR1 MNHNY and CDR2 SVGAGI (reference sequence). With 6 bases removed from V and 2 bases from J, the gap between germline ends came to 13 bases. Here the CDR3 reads CASRPGSKNYGYTF. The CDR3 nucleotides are TGTGCCAGCAGACCCGGGTCAAAAAACTATGGCTACACCTTC.

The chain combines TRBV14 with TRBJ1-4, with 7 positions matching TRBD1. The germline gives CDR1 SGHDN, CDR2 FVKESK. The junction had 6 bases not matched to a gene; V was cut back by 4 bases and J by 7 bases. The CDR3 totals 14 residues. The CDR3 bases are TGTGCCAGCAGCCGGGACAGCCCGTTTGAAAAACTGTTTTTT. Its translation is CASSRDSPFEKLFF.

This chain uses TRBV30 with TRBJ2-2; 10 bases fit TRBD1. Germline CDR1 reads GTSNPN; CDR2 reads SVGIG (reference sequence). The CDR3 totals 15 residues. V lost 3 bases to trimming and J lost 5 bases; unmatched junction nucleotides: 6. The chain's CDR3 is CAWRMTGGATGELFF. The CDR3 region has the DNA TGTGCCTGGAGGATGACAGGGGGCGCGACCGGGGAGCTGTTTTTT. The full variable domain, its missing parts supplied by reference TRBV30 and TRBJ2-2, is SQTIHQWPATLVQPVGSPLSLECTVEGTSNPNLYWYRQAAGRGLQLLFYSVGIGQISSEVPQNLSASRPQDRQFILSSKKLLLSDSGFYLCAWRMTGGATGELFFGEGSRLTVL.

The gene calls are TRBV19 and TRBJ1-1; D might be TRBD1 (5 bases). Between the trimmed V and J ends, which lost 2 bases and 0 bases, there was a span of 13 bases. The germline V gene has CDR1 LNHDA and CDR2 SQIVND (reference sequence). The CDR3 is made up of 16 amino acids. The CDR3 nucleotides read TGTGCCAGTAGTATACGAGGCCGGGGGATGAACACTGAAGCTTTCTTT. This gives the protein CASSIRGRGMNTEAFF.

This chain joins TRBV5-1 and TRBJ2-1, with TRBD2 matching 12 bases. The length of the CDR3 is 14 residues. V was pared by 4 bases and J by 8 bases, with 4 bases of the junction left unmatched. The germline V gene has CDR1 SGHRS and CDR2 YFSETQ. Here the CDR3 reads CASSRTSGVDEQFF. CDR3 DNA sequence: TGCGCCAGCAGCCGGACTAGCGGGGTCGATGAGCAGTTCTTC.

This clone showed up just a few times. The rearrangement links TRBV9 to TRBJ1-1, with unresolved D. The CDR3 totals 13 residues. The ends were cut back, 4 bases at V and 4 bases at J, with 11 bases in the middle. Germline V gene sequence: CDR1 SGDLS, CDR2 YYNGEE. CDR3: CASSPTVVTEAFF. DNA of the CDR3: TGTGCCAGCAGCCCTACTGTGGTCACTGAAGCTTTCTTT.

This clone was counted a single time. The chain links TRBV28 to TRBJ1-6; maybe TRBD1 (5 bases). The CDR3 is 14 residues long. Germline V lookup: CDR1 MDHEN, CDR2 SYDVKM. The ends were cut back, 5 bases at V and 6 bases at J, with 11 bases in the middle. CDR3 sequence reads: CASSGGSINSPLHF. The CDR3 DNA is TGTGCCAGCAGTGGGGGGAGTATTAATTCACCCCTCCACTTT.

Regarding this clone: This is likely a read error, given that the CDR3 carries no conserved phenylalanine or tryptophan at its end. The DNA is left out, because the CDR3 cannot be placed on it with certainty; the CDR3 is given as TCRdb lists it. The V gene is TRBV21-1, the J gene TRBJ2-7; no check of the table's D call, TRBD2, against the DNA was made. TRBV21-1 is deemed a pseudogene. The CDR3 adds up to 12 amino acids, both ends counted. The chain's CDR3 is CASSKVSLAGDL.

CDR3 region: CASSSVVGLAASYEQYF. CDR3 nucleotide sequence: TGTGCCAGCAGCTCAGTGGTGGGACTAGCAGCTAGCTACGAGCAGTACTTC. The genes are TRBV7-2 and TRBJ2-7; 9 bases are a match to TRBD2. Germline-derived CDR1 and CDR2 are SGHTA and FQGNSA. The junction had 13 bases not matched to a gene; V was cut back by 4 bases and J by 3 bases. This CDR3 comprises 17 residues.

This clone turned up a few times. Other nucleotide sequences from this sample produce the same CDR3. Here the CDR3 reads CASSPGATNEKLFF. The DNA for the CDR3 is TGTGCCAGCTCACCAGGCGCAACTAATGAAAAACTGTTTTTT. The chain has TRBV18 and TRBJ1-4; no clear D. This CDR3 contains 14 residues. Looked up from germline, CDR1 is KGHSH and CDR2 is LQKENI. V was pared by 2 bases and J by 0 bases, with 4 bases between.

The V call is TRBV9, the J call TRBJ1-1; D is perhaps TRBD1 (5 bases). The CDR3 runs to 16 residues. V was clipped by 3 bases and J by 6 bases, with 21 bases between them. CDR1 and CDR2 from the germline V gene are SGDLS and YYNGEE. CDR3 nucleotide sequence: TGTGCCAGCAGCGCCCCCCCACCGGGACTTCGGGCTGAAGCTTTCTTT. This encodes CASSAPPPGLRAEAFF.

CDR3 DNA sequence: TGTGCCAGCAGTGCACGGGACATAAGCACAGATACGCAGTATTTT. Amino acid sequence: CASSARDISTDTQYF. This rearrangement joins TRBV6-1 to TRBJ2-3, with D possibly being TRBD1 (6 bases). CDR3 length: 15 residues. Germline loops: CDR1 MNHNS, CDR2 SASEGT. V lost 4 bases and J 0 bases, leaving 11 bases between the germline ends.

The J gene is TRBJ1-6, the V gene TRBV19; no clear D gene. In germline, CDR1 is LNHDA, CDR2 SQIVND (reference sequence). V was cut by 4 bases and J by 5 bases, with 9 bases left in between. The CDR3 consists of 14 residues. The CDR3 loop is CASSTTFHNSPLHF. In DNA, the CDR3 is TGTGCCAGTAGTACCACATTTCATAATTCACCCCTCCACTTT.

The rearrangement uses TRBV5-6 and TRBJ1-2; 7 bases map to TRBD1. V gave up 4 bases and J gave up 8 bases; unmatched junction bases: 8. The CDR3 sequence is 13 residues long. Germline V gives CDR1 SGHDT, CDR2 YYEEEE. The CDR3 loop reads CASSRGQTSGYTF. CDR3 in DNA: TGTGCCAGCAGCCGGGGACAGACCAGCGGCTACACCTTC. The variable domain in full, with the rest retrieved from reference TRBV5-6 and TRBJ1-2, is DAGVTQSPTHLIKTRGQQVTLRCSPKSGHDTVSWYQQALGQGPQFIFQYYEEEERQRGNFPDRFSGHQFPNYSSELNVNALLLGDSALYLCASSRGQTSGYTFGSGTRLTVV.

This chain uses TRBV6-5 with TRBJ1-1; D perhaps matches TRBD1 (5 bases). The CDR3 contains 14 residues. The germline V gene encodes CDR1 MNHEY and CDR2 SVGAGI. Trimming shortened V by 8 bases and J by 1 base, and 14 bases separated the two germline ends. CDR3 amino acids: CASHRTRENTEAFF. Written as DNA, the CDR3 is TGTGCCAGCCACAGGACACGCGAGAACACTGAAGCTTTCTTT.

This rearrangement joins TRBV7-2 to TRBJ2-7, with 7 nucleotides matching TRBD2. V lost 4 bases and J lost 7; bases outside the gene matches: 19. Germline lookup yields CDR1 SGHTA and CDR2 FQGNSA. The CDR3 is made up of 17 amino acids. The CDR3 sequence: CASSSTSGLGARREQYF. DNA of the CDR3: TGTGCCAGCAGCTCAACTTCCGGACTAGGCGCAAGGAGGGAGCAGTACTTC.

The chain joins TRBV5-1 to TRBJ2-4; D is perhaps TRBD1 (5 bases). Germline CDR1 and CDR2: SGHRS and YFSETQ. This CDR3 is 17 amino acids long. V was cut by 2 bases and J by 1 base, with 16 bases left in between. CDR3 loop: CASSFSTGDAAKNIQYF. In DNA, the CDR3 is TGCGCCAGCAGCTTCAGTACAGGCGACGCGGCCAAAAACATTCAGTACTTC. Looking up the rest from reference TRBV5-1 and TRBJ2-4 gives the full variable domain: KAGVTQTPRYLIKTRGQQVTLSCSPISGHRSVSWYQQTPGQGLQFLFEYFSETQRNKGNFPGRFSGRQFSNSRSEMNVSTLELGDSALYLCASSFSTGDAAKNIQYFGAGTRLSVL.

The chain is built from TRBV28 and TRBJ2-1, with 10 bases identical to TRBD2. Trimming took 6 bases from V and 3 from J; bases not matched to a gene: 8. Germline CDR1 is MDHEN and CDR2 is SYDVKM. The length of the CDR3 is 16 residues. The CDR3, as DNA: TGTGCCAGCAGCTCGGGTAGCGGGGGGTACTACAATGAGCAGTTCTTC. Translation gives CASSSGSGGYYNEQFF.

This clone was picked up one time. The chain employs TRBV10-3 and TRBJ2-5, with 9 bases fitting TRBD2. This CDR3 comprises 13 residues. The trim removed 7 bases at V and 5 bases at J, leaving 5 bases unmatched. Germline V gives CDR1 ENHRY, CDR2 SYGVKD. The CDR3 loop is CAITRGGDETQYF. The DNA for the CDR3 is TGTGCCATCACGCGGGGGGGTGATGAGACCCAGTACTTC.

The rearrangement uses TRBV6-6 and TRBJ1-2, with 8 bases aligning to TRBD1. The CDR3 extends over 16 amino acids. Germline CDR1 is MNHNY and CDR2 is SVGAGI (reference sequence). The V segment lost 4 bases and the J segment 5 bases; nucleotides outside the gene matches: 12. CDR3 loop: CASSLNERDRRYGYTF. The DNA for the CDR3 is TGTGCCAGCAGTTTAAACGAGCGGGACAGGAGGTATGGCTACACCTTC.

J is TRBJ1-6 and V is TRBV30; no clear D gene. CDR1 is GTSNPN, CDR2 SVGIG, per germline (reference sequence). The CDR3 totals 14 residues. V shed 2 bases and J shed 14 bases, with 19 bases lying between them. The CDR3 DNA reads TGTGCCTGGAGTATTCCGGGCTTAATAGGATCCCTCCACTTT. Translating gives CAWSIPGLIGSLHF.

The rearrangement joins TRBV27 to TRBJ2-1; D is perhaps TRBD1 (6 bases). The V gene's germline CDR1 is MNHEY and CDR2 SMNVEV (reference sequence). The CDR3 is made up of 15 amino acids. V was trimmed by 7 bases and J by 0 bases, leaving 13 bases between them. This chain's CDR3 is CASTGQNSSYNEQFF. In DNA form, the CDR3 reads TGTGCCAGCACCGGACAGAACAGCTCCTACAATGAGCAGTTCTTC.

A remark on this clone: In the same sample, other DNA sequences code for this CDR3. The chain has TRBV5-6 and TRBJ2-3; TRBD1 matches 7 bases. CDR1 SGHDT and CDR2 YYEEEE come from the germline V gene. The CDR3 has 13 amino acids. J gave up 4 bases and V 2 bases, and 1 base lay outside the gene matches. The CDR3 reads CASSLGGPDTQYF. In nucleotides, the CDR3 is TGTGCCAGCAGCTTAGGGGGCCCAGATACGCAGTATTTT.

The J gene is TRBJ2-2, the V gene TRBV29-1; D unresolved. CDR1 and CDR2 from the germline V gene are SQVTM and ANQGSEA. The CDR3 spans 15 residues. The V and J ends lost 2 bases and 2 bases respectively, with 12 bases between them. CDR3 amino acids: CSVESAVTNTGELFF. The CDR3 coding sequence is TGCAGCGTTGAAAGTGCGGTTACAAACACCGGGGAGCTGTTTTTT.